These 22 T cell receptor beta chains were sequenced from one sample in a study of T-cell memory formation after mild COVID-19. TCRdb redid the calling of the 5' RACE reads with MiXCR, one entry per CDR3 protein. The sample consists of 120,000 to 150,000 distinct CDR3 sequences, 14% of them appearing once. The sample taken for sequencing was PBMCs or a T cell subset sorted from them (not recorded which). These receptors were taken from an adult woman who had mild COVID-19 (a few samples of this study predate the infection). Cell type and time point are not known.

This sequence joins TRBV9 and TRBJ2-7; TRBD2 matches at 8 bases. CDR3 length equals 16 residues. Germline lookup yields CDR1 SGDLS and CDR2 YYNGEE. After removal of 4 bases from V and 1 base from J, the junction contained 10 bases not matched to a gene. The CDR3 region is CASSSDGTSGSYEQYF. The CDR3 DNA follows: TGTGCCAGCAGCTCAGACGGGACTAGTGGGTCCTACGAGCAGTACTTC. Supplemented by reference TRBV9 and TRBJ2-7, the full variable domain reads DSGVTQTPKHLITATGQRVTLRCSPRSGDLSVYWYQQSLDQGLQFLIQYYNGEERAKGNILERFSAQQFPDLHSELNLSSLELGDSALYFCASSSDGTSGSYEQYFGPGTRLTVT.

The CDR3 reads CAWSDSGLAGGLYEQYF. CDR3 bases: TGTGCCTGGAGCGACTCGGGACTAGCGGGGGGGCTATACGAGCAGTACTTC. The chain links TRBV30 to TRBJ2-7, with 16 positions matching TRBD2. This CDR3 is built from 17 residues. Germline trimming cut 3 bases from V and 4 bases from J; bases unmatched to any gene: 9. Germline V gives CDR1 GTSNPN, CDR2 SVGIG (reference sequence).

The J gene is TRBJ1-5, the V gene TRBV10-3, with D tentatively TRBD1 (6 bases). V shed 2 bases and J shed 6 bases, with 11 bases lying between them. Germline loops: CDR1 ENHRY, CDR2 SYGVKD. The CDR3 contains 14 residues. CDR3 nucleotide sequence: TGTGCCATCAGTGAGCCGGGGGCCGGTCAGCCCCAGCATTTT. It is translated as CAISEPGAGQPQHF.

This clonotype was detected only a few times. The rearrangement links TRBV3-1 to TRBJ2-2; 9 nucleotides agree with TRBD2. The CDR3 sequence is 17 residues long. In germline, CDR1 is LGHDT, CDR2 YNNKEL (reference sequence). Trimming at V came to 3 bases and at J to 6 bases, leaving 11 bases not matched to a gene. The CDR3 spells CASSQSGGSPSAGELFF. CDR3 bases: TGTGCCAGCAGCCAGAGCGGGGGGTCCCCCAGTGCCGGGGAGCTGTTTTTT.

The rearrangement uses TRBV4-2 and TRBJ2-2; 7 nucleotides agree with TRBD1. Germline lookup yields CDR1 LGHNA and CDR2 YNFKEQ. V was pared by 8 bases and J by 2 bases, with 5 bases of the junction left unmatched. CDR3 size: 14 residues. CDR3 amino acids: CASATGVNTGELFF. Written as DNA, the CDR3 is TGTGCCAGCGCTACAGGGGTAAACACCGGGGAGCTGTTTTTT.

This clonotype was detected a few times. This chain joins TRBV7-6 and TRBJ2-3; the D gene is possibly TRBD2 (7 bases). CDR1 is SGHVS, CDR2 FNYEAQ, per germline. V was trimmed by 6 bases and J by 2 bases, leaving 18 bases between them. This CDR3 has 16 amino acids. CDR3 residues: CASSPSGGGTTDTQYF. The CDR3 DNA reads as TGTGCCAGCAGTCCGTCGGGGGGCGGGACCACAGATACGCAGTATTTT.

This clonotype has more than one count but fewer than ten. The chain employs TRBV27 and TRBJ2-5; possibly TRBD1 or TRBD2 for D (5 bases each). The V gene lost 6 bases and the J gene lost 5 bases, with 13 bases spanning the gap. The CDR3 spans 13 residues. The germline gives CDR1 MNHEY, CDR2 SMNVEV (reference sequence). The CDR3 DNA sequence: TGTGCCAGCAGGCTTAGTTGGGGGGAGACCCAGTACTTC. Protein: CASRLSWGETQYF.

This rearrangement joins TRBV3-1 to TRBJ2-3; 9 bases align to TRBD2. With 5 bases clipped from V and 1 base from J, the junction kept 7 bases outside the gene matches. The V gene's germline CDR1 is LGHDT and CDR2 YNNKEL (reference sequence). The CDR3 extends over 16 amino acids. DNA for the CDR3: TGTGCCAGCAGCACGTGGACTAGCGAGCGCACAGATACGCAGTATTTT. The encoded protein is CASSTWTSERTDTQYF.

The chain uses TRBV6-1 and TRBJ1-2, with TRBD1 matching over 9 bases. The length of the CDR3 is 15 residues. The germline V gene has CDR1 MNHNS and CDR2 SASEGT. Unmatched junction bases numbered 17, after V lost 6 bases and J lost 12 bases. CDR3 sequence: CASRPTGTGFRSDTF. DNA for the CDR3: TGTGCCAGCAGGCCCACCGGGACAGGGTTTCGGTCTGACACCTTC.

This clonotype appeared a few times. The rearrangement uses TRBV24-1 and TRBJ2-1; the D is unclear. The CDR3 is made up of 11 amino acids. Germline CDR1 reads KGHDR; CDR2 reads SFDVKD. The V end lost 1 base, the J end lost 6 bases, and 0 bases lay between the germline ends. The CDR3 DNA reads TGTGCCACCAGTGATTTCAATGAGCAGTTCTTC. Protein sequence: CATSDFNEQFF.

The rearrangement uses TRBV7-3 and TRBJ1-2; no definite D call. V lost 1 base to trimming and J lost 4 bases, with 10 bases between them. Germline V CDR1 and CDR2: SGHTA, FQGTGA. This CDR3 has 14 residues. The CDR3 sequence: CASSLMKDSYGYTF. Written as DNA, the CDR3 is TGTGCCAGCAGCTTAATGAAGGACTCCTATGGCTACACCTTC.

J is TRBJ2-1 and V is TRBV7-8, with a weak D call TRBD2 (6 bases). The CDR3 is 16 amino acids. The germline gives CDR1 SGHVS, CDR2 FQNEAQ. V was cut by 5 bases and J by 5 bases, with 19 bases left in between. CDR3 DNA: TGTGCCAGCAGCCCTCAACTAGACCGGAGGGACAATGAGCAGTTCTTC. Translating gives CASSPQLDRRDNEQFF.

The chain is built from TRBV13 and TRBJ1-1; no reliable D call. Deletions cut 4 bases from V and 5 bases from J, with 8 bases between. Per the germline V gene, CDR1 is PRHDT and CDR2 is FYEKMQ (reference sequence). CDR3 length equals 12 residues. The CDR3 bases are TGTGCCAGCAGCTCGCTGGGGACTGAAGCTTTCTTT. Translation: CASSSLGTEAFF.

This clonotype came up many times. The chain carries TRBV4-2 and TRBJ2-7; 10 nucleotides match TRBD2. This CDR3 spans 15 amino acids. After removal of 1 base from V and 3 bases from J, the junction contained 3 bases not matched to a gene. CDR1 is LGHNA, CDR2 YNFKEQ, per germline. The chain's CDR3 is CASSQGSSGGYEQYF. As DNA, the CDR3 is TGTGCCAGCAGCCAAGGCTCTAGCGGGGGCTACGAGCAGTACTTC.

This chain joins TRBV5-6 and TRBJ2-1; TRBD2 agrees at 7 bases. The CDR3 totals 14 residues. Per the germline V gene, CDR1 is SGHDT and CDR2 is YYEEEE. V was pared by 4 bases and J by 6 bases, with 7 bases of the junction left unmatched. CDR3 DNA: TGTGCCAGCAGCCCGGGTGGGGGGGTCAATGAGCAGTTCTTC. This gives the protein CASSPGGGVNEQFF.

The chain has TRBV4-3 and TRBJ2-5; a weak D match, TRBD1 (5 bases). Trimming shortened V by 0 bases and J by 4 bases, and 12 bases separated the two germline ends. The CDR3 is 15 amino acids. Per germline, CDR1 LGHNA and CDR2 YSLEER. Here the CDR3 reads CASSQDNRQLETQYF. CDR3 DNA sequence: TGCGCCAGCAGCCAAGATAATCGACAGCTAGAGACCCAGTACTTC.

V and J are TRBV4-1 and TRBJ2-2, with 9 positions matching TRBD2. Germline values: CDR1 MGHRA, CDR2 YSYEKL. Trimming at V came to 3 bases and at J to 7 bases, leaving 12 bases not matched to a gene. The CDR3 has 17 residues. The CDR3 loop is CASSHSFSGSGHGELFF. The CDR3 DNA follows: TGCGCCAGCAGCCATTCCTTTAGCGGGAGTGGGCACGGGGAGCTGTTTTTT.

The CDR3 sequence: CASSLDLGDPHLRNTIYF. The CDR3 DNA is TGTGCCAGCAGCTTAGATCTCGGGGACCCTCATCTAAGAAACACCATATATTTT. This chain connects TRBV11-3 to TRBJ1-3; D might be TRBD1 (5 bases). Per germline, CDR1 SGHNT and CDR2 YENEEA. The germline V and J ends were trimmed by 0 bases and 5 bases, with 20 bases remaining between them. The CDR3 contains 18 residues. The full variable domain, its missing parts supplied by reference TRBV11-3 and TRBJ1-3, is EAGVVQSPRYKIIEKKQPVAFWCNPISGHNTLYWYLQNLGQGPELLIRYENEEAVDDSQLPKDRFSAERLKGVDSTLKIQPAELGDSAVYLCASSLDLGDPHLRNTIYFGEGSWLTVV.

This chain uses TRBV7-8 with TRBJ2-5; TRBD2 matches at 7 bases. This CDR3 region has 17 residues. Per the germline V gene, CDR1 is SGHVS and CDR2 is FQNEAQ. The V and J ends lost 4 bases and 1 base, in that order; junction bases with no gene match: 12. CDR3 sequence (DNA): TGTGCCAGCAGCTCCTTCTCCGGGACTATAGTCCAAGAGACCCAGTACTTC. Translated, it gives CASSSFSGTIVQETQYF.

The rearrangement links TRBV12-3 or TRBV12-4 to TRBJ2-5; the match to TRBD2 covers 12 bases. With V trimmed by 6 bases and J by 0 bases, 5 bases remained unmatched. CDR3 length: 16 residues. CDR3 region: CASSPGTSGHQETQYF. DNA of the CDR3: TGTGCCAGCAGCCCCGGGACTAGCGGGCACCAAGAGACCCAGTACTTC.

This clonotype showed up just a few times. The chain employs TRBV20-1 and TRBJ2-7; 7 bases fit TRBD2. Germline V CDR1 and CDR2: DFQATT, SNEGSKA (reference sequence). This CDR3 has 13 amino acids. V lost 5 bases, J lost 0 bases, and 4 bases stayed unmatched. The CDR3 DNA follows: TGCAGTGCTCGGAGGGACTACTCCTACGAGCAGTACTTC. It is translated as CSARRDYSYEQYF.

The gene calls are TRBV6-1 and TRBJ2-1, with 7 bases that match TRBD1. There are 14 residues in the CDR3. In germline, CDR1 is MNHNS, CDR2 SASEGT. J gave up 8 bases and V 5 bases, and 9 bases lay outside the gene matches. In nucleotides, the CDR3 is TGTGCCAGCAGTCCGACAGGGCTTAGTGATGAGCAGTTCTTC. It is translated as CASSPTGLSDEQFF.